This T cell receptor (beta chain) was captured by sequencing in a study of early T cells in non-severe SARS-CoV-2 infection. The CDR3 consists of 14 residues. Germline CDR1 DFQATT, CDR2 SNEGSKA (reference sequence). The V end lost 3 bases, the J end lost 0 bases, and 8 bases lay between the germline ends. The protocol attached unique molecular identifiers to individual cDNA molecules. TCRdb passed the 5' RACE reads through MiXCR, listing each CDR3 protein once. The table shows 45,000 to 50,000 distinct CDR3 sequences, with about 6% occurring only once. The source was whole blood, collected at baseline. This receptor was obtained from an adult who was a healthcare worker with PCR-confirmed SARS-CoV-2 infection or an uninfected control (not recorded which). This rearrangement joins TRBV20-1 to TRBJ1-4; TRBD1 is a possible D gene (5 bases). The CDR3 bases are TGCAGTGCTAGTGGGGGTTCAACTAATGAAAAACTGTTTTTT. This sequence encodes CSASGGSTNEKLFF.